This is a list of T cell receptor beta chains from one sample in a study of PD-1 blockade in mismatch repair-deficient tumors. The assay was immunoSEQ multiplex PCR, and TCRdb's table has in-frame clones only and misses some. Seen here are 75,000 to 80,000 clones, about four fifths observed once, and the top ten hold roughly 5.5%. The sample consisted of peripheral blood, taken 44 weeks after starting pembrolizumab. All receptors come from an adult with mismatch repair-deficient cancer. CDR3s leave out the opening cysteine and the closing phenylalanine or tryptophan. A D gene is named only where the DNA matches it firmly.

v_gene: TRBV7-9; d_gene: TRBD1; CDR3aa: ASSPRGRETQY
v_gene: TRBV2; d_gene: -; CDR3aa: ASKREMNTGELF
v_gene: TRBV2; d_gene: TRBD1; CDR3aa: ASSGTGGTGEKLF
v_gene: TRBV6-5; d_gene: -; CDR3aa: ASSYSASVVGQPQH
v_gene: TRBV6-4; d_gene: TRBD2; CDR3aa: ASSSSGTSGRDEQF
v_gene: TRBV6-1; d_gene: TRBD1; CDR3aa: ASSRTGAVGTEAF
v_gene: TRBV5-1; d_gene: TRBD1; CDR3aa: ASSLQAGGTNEQF
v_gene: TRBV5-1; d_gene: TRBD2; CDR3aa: ASSLRSGSSYNEQF
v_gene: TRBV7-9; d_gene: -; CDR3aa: ASSFRQNTGELF
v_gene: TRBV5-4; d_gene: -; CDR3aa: ASSAGGEDEQY